This is a list of T cell receptor beta chains from one sample in a study of early T cells in non-severe SARS-CoV-2 infection. TCRdb re-derived calls from the 5' RACE reads in MiXCR, one entry per CDR3 protein. The top ten clones hold approximately 4.5% of a sample with tens of thousands of distinct CDR3 sequences, about 12% of them seen once. The specimen was whole blood. Receptor source: an adult who was a healthcare worker with PCR-confirmed SARS-CoV-2 infection or an uninfected control (not recorded which). The CDR3 runs from the conserved cysteine through the conserved F or W. The D gene is left open where the match is weak. Part of the rows lack a size; the others show once, few, many or a class for expanded clones.

d_gene,j_gene,abundance,v_gene,CDR3nt,CDR3aa
TRBD2,TRBJ2-7,many,TRBV19,TGTGCCAGTAGTCCCGGACTAGCGGGGGGCTACGAGCAGTACTTC,CASSPGLAGGYEQYF
-,TRBJ2-3,many,TRBV5-4,TGTGCCAGCAGCGCTTGGATACTCGGCACAGATACGCAGTATTTT,CASSAWILGTDTQYF
-,TRBJ1-2,few,TRBV3-1,TGTGCCAGCAGCCAAGCTCCGGCCGCTAACTATGGCTACACCTTC,CASSQAPAANYGYTF
TRBD2,TRBJ2-7,many,TRBV7-9,TGTGCCAGCAGCCCGAGGAGCGGGAGCTCCTACGAGCAGTACTTC,CASSPRSGSSYEQYF
TRBD2,TRBJ2-1,few,TRBV7-6,TGTGCCAGCAGCCCGGGGGGCGGGAGGGCCTACAATGAGCAGTTCTTC,CASSPGGGRAYNEQFF
-,TRBJ2-4,few,TRBV11-2,TGTGCCAGCAGCTTAGTGCCAGCACTAGCCAAAAACATTCAGTACTTC,CASSLVPALAKNIQYF
-,TRBJ1-2,many,TRBV12-3/TRBV12-4,TGTGCCAGCAGTTTCGGTCCGGGAAACTATGGCTACACCTTC,CASSFGPGNYGYTF
-,TRBJ1-4,few,TRBV6-6,TGTGCCAGCACGACCTGGGGGACGAATGAAAAACTGTTTTTT,CASTTWGTNEKLFF
TRBD2,TRBJ2-1,-,TRBV29-1,TGCAGCGCAATAGCGGGAAGGCATGAGCAGTTCTTC,CSAIAGRHEQFF
-,TRBJ2-1,many,TRBV12-3/TRBV12-4,TGTGCCAGCAATAGATTAAGCTCCTACAATGAGCAGTTCTTC,CASNRLSSYNEQFF
TRBD2,TRBJ2-5,-,TRBV2,TGTGCCAGCATCCAGGGGATAGCGGGGGGACAGGAGACCCAGTACTTC,CASIQGIAGGQETQYF
TRBD1,TRBJ1-5,many,TRBV25-1,TGTGCCAGCAGTTTACAGGGGGACAATCAGCCCCAGCATTTT,CASSLQGDNQPQHF
TRBD1,TRBJ1-1,few,TRBV7-9,TGTGCCAGCAGGTCCGGGACAGGGTTTTCGACTGAAGCTTTCTTT,CASRSGTGFSTEAFF
TRBD1,TRBJ1-4,few,TRBV5-1,TGCGCCAGCAGCTTGGGACAGGGAGACGAAAAACTGTTTTTT,CASSLGQGDEKLFF
TRBD1,TRBJ1-2,-,TRBV5-6,TGTGCCAGCAGGTACCGGGACAGGGAAACTGGCTACACCTTC,CASRYRDRETGYTF
-,TRBJ2-2,-,TRBV29-1,TGCAGCGTTTCCCTCAGACAGATGGGATTCGGGGAGCTGTTTTTT,CSVSLRQMGFGELFF
TRBD2,TRBJ2-3,few,TRBV11-2,TGTGCCAGCAGCTTCTCTTTAGCGGGAGTTTTAGATACGCAGTATTTT,CASSFSLAGVLDTQYF
-,TRBJ1-5,-,TRBV2,TGTGCCAGCAGTTGGGGGGATCAGCCCCAGCATTTT,CASSWGDQPQHF
-,TRBJ2-3,few,TRBV19,TGTGCCAGTAACTTGGGGATGGCAGATACGCAGTATTTT,CASNLGMADTQYF
-,TRBJ2-1,many,TRBV24-1,TGTGCCACCAGTGATTTTGAGCGGAATGAGCAGTTCTTC,CATSDFERNEQFF
-,TRBJ2-2,many,TRBV30,TGTGCCTGGAGTAGGGGTAGCGGAGTCCTGACCGGGGAGCTGTTTTTT,CAWSRGSGVLTGELFF
-,TRBJ1-2,-,TRBV12-3/TRBV12-4,TGTGCCAGCAGCTTAGGGGTGATCGGGAATTACTATGGCTACACCTTC,CASSLGVIGNYYGYTF
TRBD1,TRBJ2-3,-,TRBV29-1,TGCAGCGCTAGGAGGACAGGGGTCACAGATACGCAGTATTTT,CSARRTGVTDTQYF
-,TRBJ1-1,-,TRBV6-1,TGTGCCAGCAGTGAAGTACTGCGGGGGAGAGGGACTGAAGCTTTCTTT,CASSEVLRGRGTEAFF